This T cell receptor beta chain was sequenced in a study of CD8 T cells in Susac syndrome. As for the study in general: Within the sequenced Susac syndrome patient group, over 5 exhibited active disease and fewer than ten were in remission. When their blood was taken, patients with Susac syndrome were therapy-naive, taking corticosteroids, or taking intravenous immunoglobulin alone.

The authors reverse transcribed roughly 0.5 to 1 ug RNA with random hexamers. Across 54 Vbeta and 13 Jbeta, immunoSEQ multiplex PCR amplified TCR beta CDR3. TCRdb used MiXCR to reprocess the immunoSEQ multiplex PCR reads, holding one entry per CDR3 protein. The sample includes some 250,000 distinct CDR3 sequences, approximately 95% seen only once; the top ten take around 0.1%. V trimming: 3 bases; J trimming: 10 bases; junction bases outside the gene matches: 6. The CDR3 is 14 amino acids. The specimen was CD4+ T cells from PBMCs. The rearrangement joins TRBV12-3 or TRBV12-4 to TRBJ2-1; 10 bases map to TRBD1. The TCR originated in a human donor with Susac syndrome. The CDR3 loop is CASSFGTGVREQFF. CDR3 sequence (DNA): TGTGCCAGCAGTTTTGGGACAGGGGTCCGGGAGCAGTTCTTC.